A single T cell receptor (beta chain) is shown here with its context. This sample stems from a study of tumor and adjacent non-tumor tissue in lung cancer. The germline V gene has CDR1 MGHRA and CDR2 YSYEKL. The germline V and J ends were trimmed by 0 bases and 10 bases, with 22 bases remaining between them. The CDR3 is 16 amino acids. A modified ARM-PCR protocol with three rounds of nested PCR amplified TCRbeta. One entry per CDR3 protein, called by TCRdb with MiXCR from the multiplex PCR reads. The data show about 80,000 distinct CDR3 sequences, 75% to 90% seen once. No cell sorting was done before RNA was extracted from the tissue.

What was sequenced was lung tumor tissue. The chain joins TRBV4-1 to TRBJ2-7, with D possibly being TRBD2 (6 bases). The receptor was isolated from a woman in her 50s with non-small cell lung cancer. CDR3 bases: TGCGCCAGCAGCCAAGACGGCGGGAACATTGTGGGCGACCAGTACTTC. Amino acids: CASSQDGGNIVGDQYF.